In its sample, the clone carrying this T cell receptor beta chain was seen a few times. Data came from immunoSEQ multiplex PCR; TCRdb stores just in-frame clones and leaves some out. The data show about 21,000 clones, roughly 90% seen once. This record comes from a study of PD-L1 blockade in urothelial cancer. In the study overall: Atezolizumab 1,200 mg was given intravenously every 3 weeks, starting 2014. Typically, measured as a median, blood samples had 140,000 or so T cells.

Germline values: CDR1 MNHNS, CDR2 SASEGT. The CDR3 runs 15 residues. Germline trimming cut 3 bases from V and 7 bases from J; bases unmatched to any gene: 9. This rearrangement joins TRBV6-1 to TRBJ1-5; 7 positions agree with TRBD1. This receptor was taken from a woman aged 55 to 70 with urothelial cancer. The starting material was PBMCs, obtained around atezolizumab (anti-PD-L1) treatment. The CDR3 coding sequence is TGTGCCAGCAGTGATACCCGACAGGGTAGCCAGCCCCAGCATTTT. This encodes CASSDTRQGSQPQHF.